These 15 T cell receptor beta chains were sequenced from one sample in a study of immune evolution from preneoplasia to lung adenocarcinoma. Clones were sequenced by immunoSEQ multiplex PCR, and TCRdb holds only the in-frame ones, with some missing. The repertoire includes roughly 3,300 clones, just over 75% of them detected once, and about an eighth sits in the top ten. What was sequenced was FFPE adjacent normal lung tissue. These receptors all come from a person between 70 and 80 years old with lung adenocarcinoma.

This clone showed up just once. In DNA form, the CDR3 reads TGTGCCAGCTGGAAGAGCACCGGGGAGCTGTTTTTT. Its translation: CASWKSTGELFF. The chain combines TRBV27 with TRBJ2-2; D remains ambiguous. Germline V gene lookup returns CDR1 MNHEY and CDR2 SMNVEV (reference sequence). The CDR3 is 12 amino acids. V was trimmed by 8 bases and J by 4 bases, leaving 8 bases between them.

Only a few counts were recorded for this clone. J is TRBJ2-5 and V is TRBV29-1, with D possibly matching TRBD2 (7 bases). Germline CDR1 SQVTM, CDR2 ANQGSEA. With 7 bases removed from V and 7 bases from J, the gap between germline ends came to 16 bases. The CDR3 extends over 12 amino acids. The CDR3 DNA is TGCAGCGATCGAGGGGGAGGGGGGACCCAGTACTTC. This translates into CSDRGGGGTQYF. The full variable domain, completed using reference TRBV29-1 and TRBJ2-5, is SAVISQKPSRDICQRGTSLTIQCQVDSQVTMMFWYRQQPGQSLTLIATANQGSEATYESGFVIDKFPISRPNLTFSTLTVSNMSPEDSSIYLCSDRGGGGTQYFGPGTRLLVL.

This clone was counted once. The V and J genes are TRBV5-1 and TRBJ2-5; 7 nucleotides align to TRBD2. The ends lost 5 bases at V and 0 bases at J; junction bases unmatched: 4. The germline CDR1 and CDR2 sequences are SGHRS and YFSETQ. The length of the CDR3 is 14 residues. In DNA, the CDR3 is TGCGCCAGCAGAGACGGGAGGAACCAAGAGACCCAGTACTTC. Residues: CASRDGRNQETQYF.

This clone was counted between two and nine times. J is TRBJ2-7 and V is TRBV27; D tentatively fits TRBD1 or TRBD2 (5 bases each). The CDR3 covers 14 residues. Germline V gives CDR1 MNHEY, CDR2 SMNVEV (reference sequence). With 5 bases removed from V and 4 bases from J, the gap between germline ends came to 15 bases. DNA for the CDR3: TGTGCCAGCAGTCGGGACGGACTTGAGTACGAGCAGTACTTC. This encodes CASSRDGLEYEQYF.

CDR3 coding DNA: TGCGCCAGCAGCTTGACGGGGGGCAATCAGCCCCAGCATTTT. This gives the protein CASSLTGGNQPQHF. V and J are TRBV5-1 and TRBJ1-5, with D tentatively TRBD1 (5 bases). The CDR3 spans 14 residues. Per germline, CDR1 SGHRS and CDR2 YFSETQ. Trimming cost V 1 base and J 2 bases, with 7 bases left between them. Complete variable domain (other parts from reference TRBV5-1 and TRBJ1-5): KAGVTQTPRYLIKTRGQQVTLSCSPISGHRSVSWYQQTPGQGLQFLFEYFSETQRNKGNFPGRFSGRQFSNSRSEMNVSTLELGDSALYLCASSLTGGNQPQHFGDGTRLSIL.

V gene TRBV6-5 combines with J gene TRBJ2-7; D may be TRBD2 (5 bases). Deletions cut 5 bases from V and 9 bases from J, with 23 bases between. The CDR3 runs to 15 residues. Germline CDR1 is MNHEY and CDR2 is SVGAGI. The CDR3 loop is CASSPRWTAQKAQYF. The CDR3 region has the DNA TGTGCCAGCAGTCCCCGGTGGACTGCCCAAAAGGCGCAGTACTTC.

This sequence joins TRBV5-1 and TRBJ1-2; no definite D call. CDR3 length equals 14 residues. V gave up 4 bases and J gave up 3 bases, with 13 bases separating them. Germline CDR1 and CDR2: SGHRS and YFSETQ. The DNA of the CDR3 is TGCGCCAGCAGCCCCTCGGACGGCCACTATGGCTACACCTTC. The encoded protein is CASSPSDGHYGYTF.

The chain carries TRBV5-1 and TRBJ2-1; no clear D gene. CDR1 is SGHRS, CDR2 YFSETQ, per germline. The CDR3 spans 13 residues. V lost 2 bases to trimming and J lost 10 bases, with 13 bases between them. CDR3 region: CASSLGGWAEQFF. CDR3 nucleotide sequence: TGCGCCAGCAGCTTAGGCGGTTGGGCCGAGCAGTTCTTC.

The V gene is TRBV5-1, the J gene TRBJ1-6; possible D gene TRBD1, 5 bases. Deletions cut 4 bases from V and 5 bases from J, with 10 bases between. CDR1 is SGHRS, CDR2 YFSETQ, per germline. CDR3 length equals 14 residues. The CDR3 DNA is TGCGCCAGCAGCAGAGGGGACGATAATTCACCCCTCCACTTT. Amino acids: CASSRGDDNSPLHF. The entire variable domain, with the rest obtained from reference TRBV5-1 and TRBJ1-6, is as follows: KAGVTQTPRYLIKTRGQQVTLSCSPISGHRSVSWYQQTPGQGLQFLFEYFSETQRNKGNFPGRFSGRQFSNSRSEMNVSTLELGDSALYLCASSRGDDNSPLHFGNGTRLTVT.

This chain connects TRBV5-4 to TRBJ2-7; 7 nucleotides agree with TRBD2. Germline V gene sequence: CDR1 SGHNT, CDR2 YYREEE (reference sequence). V lost 0 bases to trimming and J lost 0 bases; unmatched junction nucleotides: 12. This CDR3 comprises 18 residues. In DNA form, the CDR3 reads TGTGCCAGCAGCTTGGTTCGCGGGAGACCCTCGGGCTCCTACGAGCAGTACTTC. Translation gives CASSLVRGRPSGSYEQYF.

This chain uses TRBV6-6 with TRBJ2-2, with TRBD1 matching over 7 bases. This CDR3 is 15 amino acids long. Unmatched junction bases numbered 0, after V lost 2 bases and J lost 0 bases. Germline values: CDR1 MNHNY, CDR2 SVGAGI (reference sequence). CDR3 sequence reads: CASSYGQANTGELFF. In nucleotides, the CDR3 is TGTGCCAGCAGTTACGGACAGGCGAACACCGGGGAGCTGTTTTTT.

This clone came up once. This rearrangement joins TRBV5-6 to TRBJ1-5; a possible D gene is TRBD1 (6 bases). The CDR3 is 13 amino acids. V lost 3 bases and J 11 bases, leaving 15 bases between the germline ends. Germline V lookup: CDR1 SGHDT, CDR2 YYEEEE. CDR3: CASSSGAGRTQHF. The DNA of the CDR3 is TGTGCCAGCAGCTCAGGGGCCGGGCGGACCCAGCATTTT.

The sample holds one count of this clone. The chain recombines TRBV18 with TRBJ2-2, with D perhaps TRBD1 or TRBD2 (5 bases each). CDR3 size: 16 residues. V was cut by 4 bases and J by 5 bases, with 17 bases left in between. CDR1 and CDR2 from the germline V gene are KGHSH and LQKENI. The CDR3 sequence is CASSLSGTGLTGELFF. The CDR3 DNA follows: TGTGCCAGCTCACTAAGCGGTACAGGACTGACCGGGGAGCTGTTTTTT.

V gene TRBV19 combines with J gene TRBJ2-3; D is perhaps TRBD2 (6 bases). Germline V gene lookup returns CDR1 LNHDA and CDR2 SQIVND (reference sequence). V was shortened by 4 bases and J by 4 bases, with 9 bases between the two germline ends. The length of the CDR3 is 13 residues. Here the CDR3 reads CASSNGGADTQYF. The CDR3 region has the DNA TGTGCCAGTAGTAACGGGGGTGCAGATACGCAGTATTTT.

Only a few counts were recorded for this clone. The chain carries TRBV7-8 and TRBJ2-5; 8 positions agree with TRBD1. In germline, CDR1 is SGHVS, CDR2 FQNEAQ. The junction had 7 bases not matched to a gene; V was cut back by 5 bases and J by 2 bases. The CDR3 spans 15 residues. The CDR3 protein is CASSDDDRGQETQYF. The CDR3, as DNA: TGTGCCAGCAGCGACGACGACAGGGGTCAAGAGACCCAGTACTTC.